This entry describes one T cell receptor (beta chain). This sample was taken from a study of long-term antiretroviral therapy in people with HIV. Every participant gave one or more pre-ART and two or more post-ART PBMC samples. V was pared by 4 bases and J by 3 bases, with 3 bases of the junction left unmatched. The germline V gene encodes CDR1 MNHEY and CDR2 SMNVEV (reference sequence). CDR3 length equals 15 residues. This was the immunoSEQ v3.0 assay at survey level. Sequenced by immunoSEQ multiplex PCR; TCRdb stores in-frame clones only, minus some. The data show 24,000 or so clones, 85% to 95% seen once.

V is TRBV27 and J is TRBJ1-6; 7 positions match TRBD1. The TCR sequence derives from a woman between 40 and 50 years old with HIV. The input for sequencing was unsorted PBMCs, taken 7.6 years after starting antiretroviral therapy. This CDR3 reads CASSSDRDYNSPLHF. CDR3 nucleotides: TGTGCCAGCAGTTCAGACAGGGACTATAATTCACCCCTCCACTTT.